The clone carrying this T cell receptor beta chain was counted only a few times. Method: immunoSEQ multiplex PCR; TCRdb's copy keeps in-frame clones and lacks some. The table includes 350,000 to 550,000 clones, about 85% detected once. Participants were aged about 18 to 100 years from approximately 23 US areas. The record originates from a study of blood T cell repertoires in COVID-19. Study-level background: Acute-phase and convalescent COVID-19 samples originated in the United States, Italy and Spain.

Germline assignment: CDR1 SGHRS and CDR2 YFSETQ. The CDR3 is 14 residues long. The trim removed 2 bases at V and 9 bases at J, leaving 8 bases unmatched. The sequence derives from a woman aged 18-30 years with acute COVID-19. V usage is TRBV5-1 and J usage is TRBJ2-1; TRBD1 agrees at 7 bases. The sequencing input was PBMCs or T cells enriched from blood (not recorded which). The CDR3 spells CASSLGGAGPEQFF. The CDR3 DNA is TGCGCCAGCAGCTTAGGGGGCGCCGGGCCTGAGCAGTTCTTC.